The entry below gives a single T cell receptor (beta chain) sequence along with its context. Its antigen remains unidentified. The sample belongs to a study of identical twins. Points from the study as a whole: Beta out-of-frame sequences showed weaker excess twin sharing.

No donor was unhealthy or non-Caucasian. The CDR3 totals 14 residues. Germline CDR1 is SNHLY and CDR2 is FYNNEI. Trimming stripped 8 bases from V and 1 base from J, with 11 bases between. Template switching created a universal primer site, and the cDNA included unique molecular identifiers. TCRdb re-called the 5' RACE reads with MiXCR, one entry per CDR3 protein. In the table there are 450,000 to 650,000 distinct CDR3 sequences, 15% of which are singletons. The same specimen was also included in a second study, on yellow fever vaccine responses in identical twins. That paper adds: Reportedly, the response of twins' T cells to the vaccine seemed partly convergent, partly personalized.

The rearrangement links TRBV2 to TRBJ2-2; D gene ambiguous. Sequences were obtained from CD4+ T cells sorted from blood. The source of this sequence is a woman younger than 35 in good health. In nucleotides, the CDR3 is TGTGCCAGCTCCGTGGAGCAGAACACCGGGGAGCTGTTTTTT. Its translation: CASSVEQNTGELFF.